This T cell receptor beta chain appears in the sequencing data of a study of blood T cell repertoires in COVID-19. A remark on this clone: Other DNA sequences in the sample encode the same CDR3.

Participants had their cohort set by participant-reported clinical history. TCRdb keeps only in-frame clones here, not all; method: immunoSEQ multiplex PCR. The repertoire holds a few hundred thousand clones, around 91% seen once, with 2% to 3% in the top ten. Germline CDR1 and CDR2: MDHEN and SYDVKM. CDR3 size: 14 residues. Trimming removed 2 bases at V and 1 base at J, with 6 bases between. Sequencing was performed on PBMCs or T cells enriched from blood (not recorded which). This sequence joins TRBV28 and TRBJ1-5; D uncertain. The TCR originated in a woman younger than 35 who had recovered from COVID-19. CDR3 loop: CASSLAGSNQPQHF. The CDR3 DNA sequence: TGTGCCAGCAGTTTAGCGGGAAGCAATCAGCCCCAGCATTTT.